These 6 T cell receptor beta chains were all obtained from the same sample, sequenced in a study of blood T cell repertoires in COVID-19. The protocol was immunoSEQ multiplex PCR, while the TCRdb copy is restricted to in-frame clones and leaves out a portion. The sample lists more than 85,000 clones, around 87% seen once, with about a sixth in the top ten. Sequenced sample: peripheral blood. The receptors shown here come from a human donor in a cohort sampled during active COVID-19.

This chain joins TRBV27 and TRBJ1-5; D gene ambiguous. The CDR3 runs to 16 residues. Germline V gives CDR1 MNHEY, CDR2 SMNVEV (reference sequence). Deletions cut 0 bases from V and 4 bases from J, with 13 bases between. The CDR3 protein is CASSLSWANNNQPQHF. The CDR3 DNA is TGTGCCAGCAGTTTATCGTGGGCAAACAATAATCAGCCCCAGCATTTT.

The chain links TRBV5-8 to TRBJ1-2; a weak D match, TRBD1 (5 bases). Germline V gene lookup returns CDR1 SGHTS and CDR2 YDEGEE. The V end lost 5 bases, the J end lost 4 bases, and 15 bases lay between the germline ends. This CDR3 contains 14 residues. CDR3: CASREQAWGYGYTF. The DNA for the CDR3 is TGTGCCAGCAGGGAACAGGCCTGGGGCTATGGCTACACCTTC.

The chain combines TRBV28 with TRBJ2-7; 8 nucleotides line up with TRBD1. Unmatched junction bases numbered 8, after V lost 6 bases and J lost 1 base. The germline CDR1 and CDR2 sequences are MDHEN and SYDVKM. This CDR3 has 15 residues. The CDR3 DNA reads TGTGCCAGCAGGGAAACAGGGGGGAGGTCCTACGAGCAGTACTTC. Residues: CASRETGGRSYEQYF.

The CDR3 nucleotides read TGTGCCAGCAGCTTCAGGGCGACTGAAGCTTTCTTT. Translating it yields CASSFRATEAFF. The V call is TRBV5-8, the J call TRBJ1-1; a possible D gene is TRBD1 (5 bases). V lost 2 bases to trimming and J lost 5 bases, with 7 bases between them. CDR3 size: 12 residues. In germline, CDR1 is SGHTS, CDR2 YDEGEE.

The genes are TRBV4-1 and TRBJ1-5; D is unclear. This CDR3 is built from 15 residues. The germline gives CDR1 MGHRA, CDR2 YSYEKL. V was trimmed by 0 bases and J by 6 bases, leaving 12 bases between them. The chain's CDR3 is CASSQERVSRQPQHF. Written as DNA, the CDR3 is TGCGCCAGCAGCCAAGAAAGAGTTAGTCGTCAGCCCCAGCATTTT.

The chain is built from TRBV28 and TRBJ2-3; TRBD2 aligns across 14 bases. The ends lost 3 bases at V and 3 bases at J; junction bases unmatched: 5. The CDR3 contains 17 residues. Germline V gene sequence: CDR1 MDHEN, CDR2 SYDVKM. CDR3 in amino acids: CASSLWTSGGSTDTQYF. The CDR3 nucleotides are TGTGCCAGCAGTTTGTGGACTAGCGGGGGGTCTACAGATACGCAGTATTTT.